The 26 T cell receptor beta chains below were found in one sample sequenced in a study of blood T cell repertoires in COVID-19. Sequencing was performed with immunoSEQ multiplex PCR; in TCRdb, only in-frame clones are kept and a portion is missing. The sample comprises fewer than 450,000 clones, around 90% of which are singletons, and around 2% rests with the top ten. The specimen sequenced was PBMCs or T cells enriched from blood (not recorded which). The receptors stem from a woman in her 40s with acute COVID-19.

V and J are TRBV7-9 and TRBJ2-2; TRBD2 agrees at 14 bases. Germline loops: CDR1 SEHNR, CDR2 FQNEAQ (reference sequence). Trimming took 3 bases from V and 0 from J; bases not matched to a gene: 0. The CDR3 length is 17 residues. The CDR3 here is CASSLGLAGANTGELFF. The CDR3 DNA is TGTGCCAGCAGCTTGGGACTAGCGGGAGCGAACACCGGGGAGCTGTTTTTT.

This clone was recorded a few times. The rearrangement joins TRBV15 to TRBJ2-7; TRBD1 is a possible D gene (5 bases). The V and J ends lost 4 bases and 5 bases respectively, with 12 bases between them. The CDR3 covers 13 residues. CDR1 is LNHNV and CDR2 is YYDKDF in the germline V gene (reference sequence). The CDR3 reads CATSTRDHHEQYF. The CDR3 nucleotides read TGTGCCACCAGCACCAGGGATCACCACGAGCAGTACTTC.

CDR3 nucleotides: TGTGCCAGTAGTATGACTAGCGGGGGGACCAACACCGGGGAGCTGTTTTTT. It codes for CASSMTSGGTNTGELFF. The chain couples TRBV19 to TRBJ2-2; 13 bases align to TRBD2. The CDR3 is made up of 17 amino acids. The V gene end was trimmed by 3 bases and the J gene end by 2 bases; junction bases not matched to a gene: 3. The germline V gene has CDR1 LNHDA and CDR2 SQIVND (reference sequence).

CDR3 region: CASSPGRGQDTQYF. DNA for the CDR3: TGCGCCAGCAGCCCCGGGCGGGGGCAAGATACGCAGTATTTT. The chain combines TRBV5-1 with TRBJ2-3; TRBD2 is a possible D gene (7 bases). This CDR3 region has 14 residues. Germline V gene data show CDR1 as SGHRS and CDR2 as YFSETQ. Trimming left V 4 bases short and J 5 bases short, with 14 bases between. The full variable domain, with the rest looked up from reference TRBV5-1 and TRBJ2-3, is KAGVTQTPRYLIKTRGQQVTLSCSPISGHRSVSWYQQTPGQGLQFLFEYFSETQRNKGNFPGRFSGRQFSNSRSEMNVSTLELGDSALYLCASSPGRGQDTQYFGPGTRLTVL.

The chain is built from TRBV20-1 and TRBJ1-6; D remains ambiguous. CDR3 size: 19 residues. Trimming shortened V by 3 bases and J by 0 bases, and 21 bases separated the two germline ends. CDR1 DFQATT and CDR2 SNEGSKA come from the germline V gene (reference sequence). This CDR3 reads CSASNMTRWSSSYNSPLHF. CDR3 DNA sequence: TGCAGTGCTAGTAATATGACGAGGTGGTCCAGCTCCTATAATTCACCCCTCCACTTT.

The genes are TRBV30 and TRBJ1-2, with 7 nucleotides matching TRBD1. This CDR3 has 13 residues. J was trimmed by 4 bases and V by 7 bases; bases with no gene match: 9. Germline V gene lookup returns CDR1 GTSNPN and CDR2 SVGIG (reference sequence). CDR3 in amino acids: CAFKPGQLYGYTF. CDR3 DNA: TGTGCCTTCAAACCGGGACAGCTCTATGGCTACACCTTC.

This chain uses TRBV10-3 with TRBJ1-2; perhaps TRBD1 as D (5 bases). V was shortened by 6 bases and J by 2 bases, with 13 bases between the two germline ends. The germline V gene has CDR1 ENHRY and CDR2 SYGVKD. The CDR3 length is 14 residues. This CDR3 reads CAISAQVSNYGYTF. The CDR3 coding sequence is TGTGCCATCAGCGCACAGGTTTCAAACTATGGCTACACCTTC.

This clone was recorded only once. The rearrangement links TRBV19 to TRBJ1-1; D perhaps matches TRBD1 (6 bases). The CDR3 runs 15 residues. Trimming pared 4 bases from V and 5 bases from J, leaving 17 bases between. The germline V gene encodes CDR1 LNHDA and CDR2 SQIVND (reference sequence). CDR3: CASSTAYRVGTEAFF. For the CDR3, the DNA is TGTGCCAGTAGTACCGCCTACAGGGTTGGAACTGAAGCTTTCTTT.

The V call is TRBV3-1 (or the pseudogene TRBV3-2), the J call TRBJ2-7, with 9 bases matching TRBD2. Germline V gene data show CDR1 as LGHDT and CDR2 as YNNKEL (reference sequence). V lost 0 bases, J lost 4 bases, and 7 bases stayed unmatched. The CDR3 has 16 amino acids. CDR3 sequence reads: CASSQDRASGAYEQYF. The CDR3 coding sequence is TGTGCCAGCAGCCAAGATAGGGCTAGCGGGGCTTACGAGCAGTACTTC.

This chain's CDR3 is CASTPSFGQGREQFF. DNA for the CDR3: TGTGCCAGTACCCCTTCATTTGGACAGGGCAGGGAGCAGTTCTTC. The rearrangement uses TRBV19 and TRBJ2-1, with 8 nucleotides matching TRBD1. Unmatched junction bases numbered 15, after V lost 7 bases and J lost 10 bases. Germline CDR1 is LNHDA and CDR2 is SQIVND (reference sequence). This CDR3 region has 15 residues.

This chain joins TRBV19 and TRBJ1-1; TRBD1 aligns across 8 bases. Trimming removed 6 bases from V and 3 bases from J; junction bases left unmatched: 12. Germline values: CDR1 LNHDA, CDR2 SQIVND (reference sequence). This CDR3 comprises 16 residues. CDR3 DNA: TGTGCCAGTAGGAAAAGGACAGGGAGTGGGGACACTGAAGCTTTCTTT. Translated, it gives CASRKRTGSGDTEAFF. The full variable domain, rest sourced from reference TRBV19 and TRBJ1-1, is DGGITQSPKYLFRKEGQNVTLSCEQNLNHDAMYWYRQDPGQGLRLIYYSQIVNDFQKGDIAEGYSVSREKKESFPLTVTSAQKNPTAFYLCASRKRTGSGDTEAFFGQGTRLTVV.

This chain uses TRBV19 with TRBJ1-2; TRBD1 matches at 11 bases. The junction had 10 bases not matched to a gene; V was cut back by 10 bases and J by 3 bases. Germline CDR1 is LNHDA and CDR2 is SQIVND (reference sequence). The CDR3 runs to 15 residues. Written as DNA, the CDR3 is TGTGCCACTTTATCCGGGACAGGGGGATACTATGGCTACACCTTC. Protein: CATLSGTGGYYGYTF.

The V call is TRBV5-5, the J call TRBJ2-7; D is perhaps TRBD1 (5 bases). CDR1 is SGHKS, CDR2 YYEKEE, per germline (reference sequence). Trimming removed 3 bases from V and 4 bases from J, with 20 bases in between. The CDR3 sequence is 16 residues long. The CDR3 region is CASSSLKGPRPYEQYF. The CDR3 DNA follows: TGTGCCAGCAGCTCACTGAAGGGGCCACGCCCTTACGAGCAGTACTTC.

This chain uses TRBV7-8 with TRBJ1-6, with TRBD1 matching over 7 bases. Germline loops: CDR1 SGHVS, CDR2 FQNEAQ. V was pared by 4 bases and J by 6 bases, with 6 bases of the junction left unmatched. The CDR3 length is 15 residues. CDR3 loop: CASSYMGQRNSPLHF. Here the CDR3 DNA reads TGTGCCAGCAGCTATATGGGACAGCGTAATTCACCCCTCCACTTT.

This sequence joins TRBV29-1 and TRBJ1-2; 7 bases are a match to TRBD1. V lost 8 bases, J lost 3 bases, and 6 bases stayed unmatched. The CDR3 is 12 residues long. CDR1 SQVTM and CDR2 ANQGSEA come from the germline V gene. CDR3 in amino acids: CSSNQGDYGYTF. DNA of the CDR3: TGCAGCAGCAATCAGGGGGACTATGGCTACACCTTC.

In this sample, this clone turned up once. J is TRBJ2-7 and V is TRBV5-6; a weak D match, TRBD2 (5 bases). V dropped 4 bases and J dropped 4 bases, with 18 bases sitting between them. The CDR3 is 15 residues long. Germline CDR1 and CDR2: SGHDT and YYEEEE. CDR3 protein: CASSPESARGYEQYF. The CDR3 nucleotides read TGTGCCAGCAGCCCCGAGAGTGCCCGGGGTTACGAGCAGTACTTC.

This rearrangement joins TRBV10-2 to TRBJ2-7; D is unclear. The germline V gene has CDR1 WSHSY and CDR2 SAAADI. Trimming removed 5 bases at V and 6 bases at J, with 11 bases between. The length of the CDR3 is 12 residues. This CDR3 reads CASSTTDAEQYF. The CDR3 DNA follows: TGCGCCAGCAGTACCACTGATGCCGAGCAGTACTTC.

This sequence joins TRBV5-1 and TRBJ2-7; D perhaps matches TRBD2 (5 bases). This CDR3 has 14 residues. CDR1 is SGHRS and CDR2 is YFSETQ in the germline V gene. V was shortened by 0 bases and J by 4 bases, with 11 bases between the two germline ends. The CDR3 here is CASSLDGVGYEQYF. In DNA, the CDR3 is TGCGCCAGCAGCTTGGACGGGGTCGGTTACGAGCAGTACTTC.

The chain recombines TRBV4-2 with TRBJ2-3; 7 nucleotides line up with TRBD2. This CDR3 spans 16 amino acids. The V segment lost 0 bases and the J segment 2 bases; nucleotides outside the gene matches: 5. Germline V gene data show CDR1 as LGHNA and CDR2 as YNFKEQ. CDR3 protein: CASSQEISGTTDTQYF. CDR3 bases: TGTGCCAGCAGCCAAGAGATCAGCGGGACCACAGATACGCAGTATTTT.

The rearrangement uses TRBV19 and TRBJ2-7; 12 positions agree with TRBD2. The trim removed 6 bases at V and 3 bases at J, leaving 9 bases unmatched. This CDR3 region has 16 residues. Germline lookup yields CDR1 LNHDA and CDR2 SQIVND (reference sequence). CDR3 nucleotides: TGTGCCAGTAGCATTACTAGCGGGGGGCGGGGCTACGAGCAGTACTTC. Its translation is CASSITSGGRGYEQYF.

The rearrangement links TRBV7-2 to TRBJ2-1; the match to TRBD2 covers 9 bases. The CDR3 contains 16 residues. After removal of 6 bases from V and 6 bases from J, the junction contained 12 bases not matched to a gene. Germline lookup yields CDR1 SGHTA and CDR2 FQGNSA. The CDR3 here is CASSPSRGGAVNEQFF. Here the CDR3 DNA reads TGTGCCAGCAGTCCTTCCCGCGGGGGGGCTGTCAATGAGCAGTTCTTC.

CDR3 sequence (DNA): TGTGCCAGCAGCCCAGGGGGGATACGCGAAGAGACCCAGTACTTC. Encoded protein: CASSPGGIREETQYF. The chain couples TRBV5-6 to TRBJ2-5; possible D gene TRBD1, 7 bases. The CDR3 is 15 amino acids. Germline CDR1 and CDR2: SGHDT and YYEEEE. The V end was cut by 4 bases, the J end by 3 bases, with 16 bases between.

The J gene is TRBJ2-7, the V gene TRBV5-6, with D hard to call. Germline values: CDR1 SGHDT, CDR2 YYEEEE. This CDR3 comprises 17 residues. The V end lost 0 bases, the J end lost 2 bases, and 18 bases lay between the germline ends. CDR3 sequence reads: CASSLVTVYPETYEQYF. The CDR3, as DNA: TGTGCCAGCAGCTTGGTCACAGTCTACCCGGAAACCTACGAGCAGTACTTC.

V is TRBV2 and J is TRBJ2-2; 13 bases are shared with TRBD2. V dropped 0 bases and J dropped 6; count of bases not matched to a gene: 10. Germline-derived CDR1 and CDR2 are SNHLY and FYNNEI. The CDR3 length is 19 residues. CDR3 sequence: CASSEAPLAGGRRAGELFF. The CDR3 DNA sequence: TGTGCCAGCAGTGAAGCGCCACTAGCGGGGGGGCGGCGGGCCGGGGAGCTGTTTTTT.

This sequence joins TRBV29-1 and TRBJ2-3, with D possibly matching TRBD1 (6 bases). The ends were cut back, 4 bases at V and 4 bases at J, with 9 bases in the middle. CDR3 size: 12 residues. Germline V gene sequence: CDR1 SQVTM, CDR2 ANQGSEA. In DNA form, the CDR3 reads TGCAGCGTTGGGGACACCCCAGATACGCAGTATTTT. Protein product: CSVGDTPDTQYF.

This clone was counted once. The chain combines TRBV7-2 with TRBJ1-1, with D hard to call. Trimming removed 3 bases at V and 6 bases at J, with 8 bases between. CDR3 length: 12 residues. CDR1 and CDR2 (germline): SGHTA, FQGNSA. CDR3 region: CASSFFASEAFF. The CDR3 nucleotides read TGTGCCAGCAGCTTCTTCGCGTCTGAAGCTTTCTTT. Full variable domain (rest looked up from reference TRBV7-2 and TRBJ1-1): GAGVSQSPSNKVTEKGKDVELRCDPISGHTALYWYRQSLGQGLEFLIYFQGNSAPDKSGLPSDRFSAERTGGSVSTLTIQRTQQEDSAVYLCASSFFASEAFFGQGTRLTVV.